This T cell receptor beta chain originates from a study of blood T cell repertoires in COVID-19. Study in general: The United States, Italy and Spain were the sources of the acute and convalescent COVID-19 samples. Sources were T cells, B-cell-depleted T cells, or PBMCs; the material itself was cDNA or gDNA.

Trimming stripped 8 bases from V and 4 bases from J, with 14 bases between. Germline V gene sequence: CDR1 MRHNA, CDR2 SNTAGT. This CDR3 region has 14 residues. Original processing methods: From reference gene primer amplification, estimates of nucleated cell counts were derived. Assay used: immunoSEQ multiplex PCR; TCRdb lists only in-frame clones, some missing. V and J calls and clone size are those listed in that table; D and trimming were worked out from the DNA. Of around 140,000 clones listed, about 72% are singletons. Sequencing was done on a sample of peripheral blood. This receptor was taken from a woman aged 70-85 years with acute or convalescent COVID-19. The rearrangement links TRBV6-4 to TRBJ2-2; the D is unclear. CDR3 nucleotides: TGTGCCAGCTCCTTTGAGGCTGGCACCGGGGAGCTGTTTTTT. It translates to CASSFEAGTGELFF.